This T cell receptor (beta chain) was sequenced during a study of shared clonotypes between healthy human individuals. CDR1 ENHRY and CDR2 SYGVKD come from the germline V gene. The CDR3 totals 17 residues. The ends lost 7 bases at V and 1 base at J; junction bases unmatched: 10. Assay: immunoSEQ multiplex PCR; the TCRdb copy retains only in-frame clones and omits some. The sample includes approximately 330,000 clones, roughly 70% seen only once; the top ten take roughly 10%. Sequencing used memory CD4+ T cells sorted from blood. Subset denoted: CD45RA-negative fraction. The source of this sequence is a man between 25 and 39 years old in good health. This sequence joins TRBV10-3 and TRBJ1-1, with 12 bases aligning to TRBD1. The CDR3 sequence: CAIKGTGGERRNTEAFF. CDR3 coding DNA: TGTGCCATCAAAGGGACAGGGGGCGAAAGGAGGAACACTGAAGCTTTCTTT.